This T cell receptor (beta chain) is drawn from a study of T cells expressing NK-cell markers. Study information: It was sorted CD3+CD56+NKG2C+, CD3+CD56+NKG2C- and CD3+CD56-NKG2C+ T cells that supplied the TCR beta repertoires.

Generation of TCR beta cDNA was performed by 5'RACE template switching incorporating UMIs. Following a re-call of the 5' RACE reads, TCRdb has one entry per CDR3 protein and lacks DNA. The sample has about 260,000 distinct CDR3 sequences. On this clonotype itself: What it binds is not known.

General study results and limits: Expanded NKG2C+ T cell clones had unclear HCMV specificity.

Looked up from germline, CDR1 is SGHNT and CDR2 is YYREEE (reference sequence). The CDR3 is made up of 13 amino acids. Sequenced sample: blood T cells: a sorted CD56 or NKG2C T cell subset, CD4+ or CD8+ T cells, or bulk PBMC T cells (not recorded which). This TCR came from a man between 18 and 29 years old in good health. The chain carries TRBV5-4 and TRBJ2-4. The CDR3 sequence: CASSWDRKNIQYF. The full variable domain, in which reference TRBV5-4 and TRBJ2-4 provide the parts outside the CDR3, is ETGVTQSPTHLIKTRGQQVTLRCSSQSGHNTVSWYQQALGQGPQFIFQYYREEENGRGNFPPRFSGLQFPNYSSELNVNALELDDSALYLCASSWDRKNIQYFGAGTRLSVL.